This T cell receptor beta chain stems from a study of CD8 T cells in Susac syndrome. The study's findings and limits: As acknowledged by the study, its TCR sequencing and HLA analysis included a relatively small number of individuals.

Sequencing of TCR beta, carried out with a high-throughput approach, was applied to CD8+ and CD4+ T cells from the blood. Negative isolation was used for CD8+ and CD4+ T cells and FACS enrichment for TEMRA cells. On this clonotype itself: The antigen remains undetermined.

When the RNA was reverse transcribed, random hexamers were used with an input of roughly 0.5 to 1 ug. Multiplex PCR with immunoSEQ amplified the TCR beta CDR3 across 54 Vbeta and 13 Jbeta. TCRdb re-analysed the immunoSEQ multiplex PCR reads in MiXCR, keeping a single row per CDR3 protein. Altogether approximately 100,000 distinct CDR3 sequences are present, 90% to 96% being singletons, with the ten largest covering about 0.1%. V lost 2 bases and J 5 bases, leaving 16 bases between the germline ends. Germline V gene data show CDR1 as GTSNPN and CDR2 as SVGIG (reference sequence). This CDR3 has 14 amino acids.

The sequencing sample was made of CD4+ T cells from PBMCs. The TCR was taken from a human donor in good health. The gene calls are TRBV30 and TRBJ2-7; D gene ambiguous. This CDR3 reads CAWSLPRVRHEQYF. The CDR3 DNA reads TGTGCCTGGAGTTTGCCAAGGGTCAGGCACGAGCAGTACTTC.